A single sample gave rise to the 20 T cell receptor beta chains below, sequenced in a study of cytomegalovirus exposure and HLA in healthy donors. 60 Vbeta and 13 Jbeta primers were used in PCR. The protocol was immunoSEQ multiplex PCR, while the TCRdb copy is restricted to in-frame clones and leaves out a portion. The data show 100,000 to 150,000 clones, around 80% seen once. The source material was PBMCs. The receptor source for this set is a woman aged 55-70 years in good health and CMV-seropositive.

This clone appeared once. The CDR3 loop reads CAWTNFRDYLKGAQYF. CDR3 coding DNA: TGTGCCTGGACGAACTTCCGGGACTACCTGAAGGGTGCGCAGTATTTT. The rearrangement links TRBV30 to TRBJ2-3, with 7 bases matching TRBD2. Germline V gene sequence: CDR1 GTSNPN, CDR2 SVGIG (reference sequence). CDR3 length: 16 residues. V gave up 4 bases and J gave up 10 bases; unmatched junction bases: 20.

In this sample, this clone turned up a few times. This chain connects TRBV7-9 to TRBJ1-2; D might be TRBD1 (5 bases). Germline V gene sequence: CDR1 SEHNR, CDR2 FQNEAQ (reference sequence). V lost 3 bases and J lost 10, with 21 bases in between. The length of the CDR3 is 15 residues. The CDR3 is CASSFGWATERDYTF. CDR3 bases: TGTGCCAGCAGCTTTGGGTGGGCGACAGAGCGGGACTACACCTTC.

The genes are TRBV19 and TRBJ1-5; 11 positions match TRBD1. The germline V gene encodes CDR1 LNHDA and CDR2 SQIVND (reference sequence). The CDR3 is 14 amino acids. The trim removed 10 bases at V and 6 bases at J, leaving 8 bases unmatched. The CDR3 DNA sequence: TGTGCCACCGGGACAGGGGGTTCTGTTCAGCCCCAGCATTTT. Amino acids: CATGTGGSVQPQHF.

The J gene is TRBJ2-7, the V gene TRBV5-1, with 7 bases that match TRBD1. With V trimmed by 0 bases and J by 3 bases, 3 bases remained unmatched. This CDR3 contains 14 residues. The germline CDR1 and CDR2 sequences are SGHRS and YFSETQ. CDR3 sequence reads: CASSLDRGDYEQYF. The CDR3 region has the DNA TGCGCCAGCAGCTTGGACAGGGGAGACTACGAGCAGTACTTC.

As regards this clone: Other nucleotide sequences in the sample specify the same CDR3. The chain has TRBV29-1 and TRBJ2-1; TRBD2 matches 13 bases. J was trimmed by 9 bases and V by 6 bases; bases with no gene match: 11. The germline gives CDR1 SQVTM, CDR2 ANQGSEA. The CDR3 consists of 15 residues. The CDR3 loop is CSVTGTSGDHGEQFF. In DNA form, the CDR3 reads TGCAGCGTGACCGGGACTAGCGGGGATCATGGTGAGCAGTTCTTC.

The V gene is TRBV5-5, the J gene TRBJ1-1; 8 bases align to TRBD1. The CDR3 covers 14 residues. The trim removed 4 bases at V and 0 bases at J, leaving 2 bases unmatched. Looked up from germline, CDR1 is SGHKS and CDR2 is YYEKEE (reference sequence). CDR3 in amino acids: CASSNRGVNTEAFF. CDR3 coding DNA: TGTGCCAGCAGCAACAGGGGGGTGAACACTGAAGCTTTCTTT.

This rearrangement joins TRBV29-1 to TRBJ2-2; TRBD1 agrees at 7 bases. This CDR3 has 13 amino acids. V shed 7 bases and J 1 base; nucleotides not matched to a gene: 3. Germline CDR1 SQVTM, CDR2 ANQGSEA. The CDR3: CSAWTGNTGELFF. Here the CDR3 DNA reads TGCAGCGCGTGGACAGGGAACACCGGGGAGCTGTTTTTT.

The gene calls are TRBV5-4 and TRBJ1-4; D is ambiguous. In germline, CDR1 is SGHNT, CDR2 YYREEE (reference sequence). The ends were cut back, 4 bases at V and 7 bases at J, with 17 bases in the middle. This CDR3 has 15 amino acids. This CDR3 is CASSASGGRFEKLFF. CDR3 DNA sequence: TGTGCCAGCAGCGCCTCAGGCGGGCGGTTTGAAAAACTGTTTTTT.

About this clone itself: One junction end does not reproduce the germline sequence, and a read error may be involved. The chain recombines TRBV5-4 with TRBJ1-4; 11 nucleotides line up with TRBD1. Germline CDR1 is SGHNT and CDR2 is YYREEE (reference sequence). The CDR3 has 13 residues. The CDR3, as DNA: TGTGCCAGCAGCTTGATACCGGGACAGGGGGAATTGTTT. This sequence encodes CASSLIPGQGELF.

The chain employs TRBV7-6 and TRBJ2-3, with 7 bases fitting TRBD1. V was clipped by 7 bases and J by 0 bases; unmatched bases: 4. Germline-derived CDR1 and CDR2 are SGHVS and FNYEAQ. This CDR3 contains 14 residues. DNA of the CDR3: TGTGCCAGCACCTTGGGACAGAGCACAGATACGCAGTATTTT. Encoded protein: CASTLGQSTDTQYF.

The chain recombines TRBV7-2 with TRBJ2-1; possibly TRBD2 for D (7 bases). The V end lost 5 bases, the J end lost 0 bases, and 14 bases lay between the germline ends. The CDR3 consists of 16 residues. Per germline, CDR1 SGHTA and CDR2 FQGNSA. This CDR3 is CASSPSGTSSYNEQFF. CDR3 nucleotides: TGTGCCAGCAGCCCAAGCGGGACAAGCTCCTACAATGAGCAGTTCTTC.

The chain carries TRBV15 and TRBJ2-7; weak D call: TRBD1 (5 bases). The CDR3 is made up of 15 amino acids. Germline V lookup: CDR1 LNHNV, CDR2 YYDKDF (reference sequence). Trimming shortened V by 0 bases and J by 3 bases, and 12 bases separated the two germline ends. The CDR3 loop is CATSRDRTLSYEQYF. The CDR3 nucleotides are TGTGCCACCAGCAGAGATCGGACACTTAGCTACGAGCAGTACTTC.

The V call is TRBV29-1, the J call TRBJ2-1; 8 bases fit TRBD2. Losses at the gene ends were 6 bases for V and 9 bases for J; bases not matched to a gene: 16. The CDR3 is 15 amino acids. Germline lookup yields CDR1 SQVTM and CDR2 ANQGSEA. CDR3 residues: CSVDISGAVGSEQFF. The CDR3 DNA reads TGCAGCGTCGATATTAGCGGGGCGGTGGGGTCTGAGCAGTTCTTC.

This rearrangement joins TRBV6-1 to TRBJ1-2; D might be TRBD1 (5 bases). V gave up 5 bases and J gave up 2 bases, with 12 bases separating them. Germline V gene data show CDR1 as MNHNS and CDR2 as SASEGT. The CDR3 has 14 residues. As DNA, the CDR3 is TGTGCCAGCAGTCCTCGACAGATGAACTATGGCTACACCTTC. Protein: CASSPRQMNYGYTF.

V usage is TRBV7-3 and J usage is TRBJ2-1, with 9 nucleotides matching TRBD2. The CDR3 is made up of 17 amino acids. The junction had 16 bases not matched to a gene; V was cut back by 5 bases and J by 8 bases. CDR1 SGHTA and CDR2 FQGTGA come from the germline V gene. The CDR3 DNA is TGTGCCAGCAGCCCTGGGCAAGGGCGGGGGGGAGGCCATGAGCAGTTCTTC. Encoded protein: CASSPGQGRGGGHEQFF. Together with reference TRBV7-3 and TRBJ2-1, the CDR3 gives the full variable domain: GAGVSQTPSNKVTEKGKYVELRCDPISGHTALYWYRQSLGQGPEFLIYFQGTGAADDSGLPNDRFFAVRPEGSVSTLKIQRTERGDSAVYLCASSPGQGRGGGHEQFFGPGTRLTVL.

A note on this clone: Other nucleotide sequences in the sample specify the same CDR3. The chain links TRBV9 to TRBJ2-1; 9 nucleotides agree with TRBD2. Germline V gene data show CDR1 as SGDLS and CDR2 as YYNGEE. The CDR3 length is 16 residues. V shed 4 bases, J shed 8 bases, and the junction held 13 bases outside the gene matches. CDR3 residues: CASSPERGAFFDEQFF. In nucleotides, the CDR3 is TGTGCCAGCAGCCCCGAGCGGGGGGCCTTTTTCGATGAGCAGTTCTTC.

This rearrangement joins TRBV6-1 to TRBJ1-1; D is unclear. Germline assignment: CDR1 MNHNS and CDR2 SASEGT. There are 13 residues in the CDR3. Trimming shortened V by 7 bases and J by 9 bases, and 18 bases separated the two germline ends. CDR3 region: CASNPIAVLKAFF. Written as DNA, the CDR3 is TGTGCCAGCAACCCCATTGCGGTGCTGAAAGCTTTCTTT.

The chain is built from TRBV2 and TRBJ2-5; TRBD2 agrees at 13 bases. This CDR3 has 16 amino acids. The germline gives CDR1 SNHLY, CDR2 FYNNEI. V was pared by 4 bases and J by 5 bases, with 7 bases of the junction left unmatched. CDR3 residues: CASSARLAGGYETQYF. The CDR3 DNA reads TGTGCCAGCAGTGCAAGACTAGCGGGAGGTTATGAGACCCAGTACTTC.

The chain employs TRBV7-8 and TRBJ2-3, with D perhaps matching TRBD2 (6 bases). V dropped 5 bases and J dropped 7 bases, with 25 bases sitting between them. The CDR3 runs 17 residues. The V gene's germline CDR1 is SGHVS and CDR2 FQNEAQ. CDR3 DNA sequence: TGTGCCAGCAGCCGTAATACGCCCCGGGACTCGAGGTATACGCAGTATTTT. Translating it yields CASSRNTPRDSRYTQYF.

The chain carries TRBV11-2 and TRBJ2-7; no reliable D call. Looked up from germline, CDR1 is SGHAT and CDR2 is FQNNGV. The CDR3 consists of 15 residues. Between the trimmed V and J ends, which lost 1 base and 0 bases, there was a span of 10 bases. The CDR3 spells CASSLVVTSSYEQYF. In DNA, the CDR3 is TGTGCCAGCAGCTTAGTGGTAACCAGCTCCTACGAGCAGTACTTC.